A single sample gave rise to the 30 T cell receptor beta chains below, sequenced in a study of regulatory T cells in long-lasting Graves disease. Time point given: persistent/refractory GD, antithyroid drugs over 5 years with positive TRAb. There was RNA extracted from PBMCs, and the TCR library was made from it. Combining iRepertoire HTBI primers with Arm-PCR of CDR3 regions, the authors built TCR beta libraries. MiXCR, run by TCRdb on the multiplex PCR reads, gives a single entry per CDR3 protein. The sample has around 340,000 distinct CDR3 sequences; 20% are singletons. The sequencing here drew on peripheral blood mononuclear cells (PBMCs), taken when the disease was refractory, from a patient treated with antithyroid drugs. The source is a female donor with Graves disease.

The chain employs TRBV20-1 and TRBJ2-7, with 10 nucleotides matching TRBD1. Germline lookup yields CDR1 DFQATT and CDR2 SNEGSKA (reference sequence). The CDR3 is 14 residues long. Germline trimming cut 3 bases from V and 0 bases from J; bases unmatched to any gene: 2. This chain's CDR3 is CSARGQGFSYEQYF. The CDR3 DNA reads as TGCAGTGCTAGGGGACAGGGGTTCTCCTACGAGCAGTACTTC.

The chain is built from TRBV3-1 and TRBJ2-7, with D maybe TRBD1 (5 bases). The CDR3 extends over 18 amino acids. Trimming pared 4 bases from V and 0 bases from J, leaving 22 bases between. CDR1 and CDR2 from the germline V gene are LGHDT and YNNKEL (reference sequence). The CDR3 DNA sequence: TGTGCCAGCAGCCCCCCTGGCCAGACAGAACCCTTCTCCTACGAGCAGTACTTC. Its protein product is CASSPPGQTEPFSYEQYF.

The table lists this clonotype with many counts. The germline gene is not matched at one end of the junction; a read error may be the cause. The rearrangement uses TRBV11-2 and TRBJ1-1; D perhaps matches TRBD1 (5 bases). The CDR3 is 16 amino acids. The germline V gene has CDR1 SGHAT and CDR2 FQNNGV. DNA of the CDR3: TGTGCCAGCAGCCTAGAGGGTAGGGCAGGGCGAACTGAAGCTTTCTTT. As protein: CASSLEGRAGRTEAFF.

There are many counts of this clonotype. J is TRBJ2-7 and V is TRBV10-2; 9 bases align to TRBD1. The CDR3 length is 14 residues. Germline CDR1 reads WSHSY; CDR2 reads SAAADI. V lost 4 bases, J lost 2 bases, and 3 bases stayed unmatched. The CDR3 coding sequence is TGCGCCAGCAGTGCGCGGACAGGGGCCTACGAGCAGTACTTC. Its protein product is CASSARTGAYEQYF.

This clonotype was detected ten times or more. The CDR3, as DNA: TGTGCCAGCAGTAAGACGGGGTCTAACTATGGCTACACCTTC. Its protein is CASSKTGSNYGYTF. The rearrangement uses TRBV7-8 and TRBJ1-2, with D unclear. Trimming stripped 6 bases from V and 0 bases from J, with 11 bases between. The CDR3 covers 14 residues. Germline CDR1 and CDR2: SGHVS and FQNEAQ. Using reference TRBV7-8 and TRBJ1-2 for the parts outside the CDR3, the full variable domain is GAGVSQSPRYKVAKRGQDVALRCDPISGHVSLFWYQQALGQGPEFLTYFQNEAQLDKSGLPSDRFFAERPEGSVSTLKIQRTQQEDSAVYLCASSKTGSNYGYTFGSGTRLTVV.

The chain recombines TRBV20-1 with TRBJ2-1; 7 bases agree with TRBD2. The CDR3 is 13 amino acids. Germline V gene data show CDR1 as DFQATT and CDR2 as SNEGSKA (reference sequence). V was clipped by 2 bases and J by 8 bases; unmatched bases: 6. The CDR3 DNA follows: TGCAGTGCTAGACCCCGACTAGCCCATGAGCAGTTCTTC. Protein product: CSARPRLAHEQFF.

The rearrangement links TRBV11-2 to TRBJ2-3, with D perhaps matching TRBD1 or TRBD2 (6 bases each). The CDR3 sequence is 16 residues long. Trimming stripped 6 bases from V and 2 bases from J, with 18 bases between. Germline V lookup: CDR1 SGHAT, CDR2 FQNNGV. The DNA for the CDR3 is TGTGCCAGCAGTTTGGGGGGCCAGGCCTTCACAGATACGCAGTATTTT. It encodes CASSLGGQAFTDTQYF.

This clonotype was seen a few times. CDR3 residues: CASSPIPLAGVHYEQYF. The CDR3 region has the DNA TGTGCCAGCAGCCCGATACCCCTAGCGGGAGTCCATTACGAGCAGTACTTC. The chain has TRBV7-9 and TRBJ2-7, with 10 bases aligning to TRBD2. This CDR3 is built from 17 residues. Germline values: CDR1 SEHNR, CDR2 FQNEAQ (reference sequence). The ends lost 5 bases at V and 4 bases at J; junction bases unmatched: 14.

As to this clonotype: Possible read error: a much larger clone is one base away. As DNA, the CDR3 is TGTGCCAGCAGCTTAGGGGGTTGGGACAGCTTCTACGAGCAGTACTTC. Protein sequence: CASSLGGWDSFYEQYF. This chain connects TRBV7-2 to TRBJ2-7; TRBD1 matches at 7 bases. This CDR3 comprises 16 residues. V trimming: 1 base; J trimming: 3 bases; junction bases outside the gene matches: 9. Germline CDR1 is SGHTA and CDR2 is FQGNSA. The variable domain in full, completed from reference TRBV7-2 and TRBJ2-7, reads GAGVSQSPSNKVTEKGKDVELRCDPISGHTALYWYRQSLGQGLEFLIYFQGNSAPDKSGLPSDRFSAERTGGSVSTLTIQRTQQEDSAVYLCASSLGGWDSFYEQYFGPGTRLTVT.

Many counts were recorded for this clonotype. The chain couples TRBV6-1 to TRBJ1-2, with a weak D call TRBD1 (5 bases). The CDR3 totals 12 residues. The V gene's germline CDR1 is MNHNS and CDR2 SASEGT. The V end lost 6 bases, the J end lost 7 bases, and 12 bases lay between the germline ends. CDR3 protein: CASSRGLSGYTF. The CDR3 nucleotides read TGTGCCAGCAGCCGGGGCCTTAGTGGCTACACCTTC.

This rearrangement joins TRBV3-1 to TRBJ2-7; D call uncertain. Trimming cost V 3 bases and J 6 bases, with 12 bases left between them. The CDR3 totals 13 residues. Germline V gene lookup returns CDR1 LGHDT and CDR2 YNNKEL (reference sequence). The CDR3 protein is CASSHPRHSEQYF. CDR3 nucleotides: TGTGCCAGCAGCCATCCTCGGCACAGCGAGCAGTACTTC.

J is TRBJ1-6 and V is TRBV18, with 9 bases matching TRBD1. CDR1 is KGHSH and CDR2 is LQKENI in the germline V gene. V lost 6 bases, J lost 10 bases, and 10 bases stayed unmatched. CDR3 length: 15 amino acids. The CDR3 loop reads CASSGTGRAGSPLHF. The CDR3, as DNA: TGTGCCAGCTCCGGGACAGGGCGCGCCGGGTCACCCCTCCACTTT.

This clonotype was picked up a small number of times. This chain links TRBV10-3 with TRBJ1-1; D is uncertain. Per germline, CDR1 ENHRY and CDR2 SYGVKD. The CDR3 consists of 14 residues. Trimming removed 1 base at V and 1 base at J, with 7 bases between. In DNA, the CDR3 is TGTGCCATCAGTGAGTTCATGAAGAACACTGAAGCTTTCTTT. Protein: CAISEFMKNTEAFF.

This clonotype was recorded at least ten times. The chain recombines TRBV9 with TRBJ1-2, with a weak D call TRBD1 (5 bases). Looked up from germline, CDR1 is SGDLS and CDR2 is YYNGEE. V was pared by 2 bases and J by 8 bases, with 19 bases between. The CDR3 loop spans 15 amino acids. As DNA, the CDR3 is TGTGCCAGCAGCGTCGCCGGGACGGCGATTCCGGGCTACACCTTC. Protein product: CASSVAGTAIPGYTF. The variable domain in full, completed from reference TRBV9 and TRBJ1-2, reads DSGVTQTPKHLITATGQRVTLRCSPRSGDLSVYWYQQSLDQGLQFLIQYYNGEERAKGNILERFSAQQFPDLHSELNLSSLELGDSALYFCASSVAGTAIPGYTFGSGTRLTVV.

The CDR3 loop reads CSARDLRGVYEQYF. CDR3 bases: TGCAGTGCTAGAGATCTAAGAGGGGTCTACGAGCAGTACTTC. The chain joins TRBV20-1 to TRBJ2-7; D tentatively reads TRBD1 or TRBD2 (5 bases each). Germline values: CDR1 DFQATT, CDR2 SNEGSKA (reference sequence). The CDR3 covers 14 residues. V gave up 0 bases and J gave up 3 bases, with 12 bases separating them.

This clonotype was recorded at least ten times. J is TRBJ1-2 and V is TRBV24-1; perhaps TRBD1 as D (5 bases). The V end lost 2 bases, the J end lost 7 bases, and 10 bases lay between the germline ends. Per the germline V gene, CDR1 is KGHDR and CDR2 is SFDVKD. The CDR3 extends over 13 amino acids. This CDR3 reads CATSDWDGGGYTF. The CDR3 DNA reads as TGTGCCACCAGTGATTGGGACGGGGGTGGCTACACCTTC.

V is TRBV6-2 or TRBV6-3 and J is TRBJ1-2; D is ambiguous. V was clipped by 0 bases and J by 1 base, with 12 bases between them. CDR1 and CDR2 from the germline V gene are MNHEY and SVGEGT. This CDR3 is 16 amino acids long. Here the CDR3 reads CASSYSQTSLNYGYTF. CDR3 nucleotides: TGTGCCAGCAGTTACTCGCAGACCAGTCTTAACTATGGCTACACCTTC.

This clonotype was detected many times. V gene TRBV18 combines with J gene TRBJ1-5; tentative D call: TRBD1 (5 bases). The CDR3 spans 15 residues. Germline lookup yields CDR1 KGHSH and CDR2 LQKENI. The V end lost 4 bases, the J end lost 4 bases, and 14 bases lay between the germline ends. The CDR3 nucleotides are TGTGCCAGCTCACAAGGGCATGGGGGAAATCAGCCCCAGCATTTT. It codes for CASSQGHGGNQPQHF.

This clonotype occurred many times. The chain is built from TRBV27 and TRBJ2-5; 9 nucleotides align to TRBD1. With V trimmed by 5 bases and J by 5 bases, 3 bases remained unmatched. This CDR3 has 13 amino acids. Germline CDR1 is MNHEY and CDR2 is SMNVEV (reference sequence). CDR3 amino acids: CASSPGTGETQYF. The CDR3 coding sequence is TGTGCCAGCAGTCCCGGGACAGGGGAGACCCAGTACTTC.

CDR3 nucleotides: TGTGCCAGCAGCTCCGGACAGGGGGCGCCGCATCAGCCCCAGCATTTT. This encodes CASSSGQGAPHQPQHF. This chain uses TRBV7-2 with TRBJ1-5; 11 bases are a match to TRBD1. Germline V CDR1 and CDR2: SGHTA, FQGNSA. The CDR3 consists of 16 residues. Trimming removed 4 bases from V and 5 bases from J; junction bases left unmatched: 7.

This chain links TRBV30 with TRBJ2-1; tentatively, D is TRBD2 (7 bases). This CDR3 is 12 amino acids long. Germline loops: CDR1 GTSNPN, CDR2 SVGIG (reference sequence). The V end lost 8 bases, the J end lost 6 bases, and 14 bases lay between the germline ends. The CDR3 spells CAGGDILNEQFF. Here the CDR3 DNA reads TGTGCCGGGGGGGACATCCTCAATGAGCAGTTCTTC.

This clonotype was observed a handful of times. This chain uses TRBV9 with TRBJ2-7, with D perhaps being TRBD1 or TRBD2 (5 bases each). Trimming stripped 0 bases from V and 3 bases from J, with 13 bases between. Looked up from germline, CDR1 is SGDLS and CDR2 is YYNGEE. The CDR3 contains 15 residues. CDR3 residues: CASSVAGTGLYEQYF. Written as DNA, the CDR3 is TGTGCCAGCAGCGTAGCGGGGACGGGTCTCTACGAGCAGTACTTC.

The chain has TRBV29-1 and TRBJ2-3; D is uncertain. Trimming removed 6 bases from V and 2 bases from J, with 9 bases in between. The CDR3 is made up of 12 amino acids. The germline CDR1 and CDR2 sequences are SQVTM and ANQGSEA. The CDR3 loop reads CSVLRTTDTQYF. The CDR3 DNA reads TGCAGCGTGTTACGGACCACAGATACGCAGTATTTT.

J is TRBJ2-5 and V is TRBV19; 7 positions agree with TRBD1. V lost 3 bases and J lost 2; bases outside the gene matches: 15. CDR1 and CDR2 (germline): LNHDA, SQIVND (reference sequence). This CDR3 has 18 residues. CDR3: CASSIPSWQGVRQETQYF. The DNA for the CDR3 is TGTGCCAGTAGTATCCCCTCCTGGCAGGGGGTGAGGCAAGAGACCCAGTACTTC. The complete variable domain, with remaining parts taken from reference TRBV19 and TRBJ2-5, reads DGGITQSPKYLFRKEGQNVTLSCEQNLNHDAMYWYRQDPGQGLRLIYYSQIVNDFQKGDIAEGYSVSREKKESFPLTVTSAQKNPTAFYLCASSIPSWQGVRQETQYFGPGTRLLVL.

This clonotype was seen at least ten times. This chain joins TRBV5-1 and TRBJ1-1, with a possible D match to TRBD1 (5 bases). The CDR3 runs to 14 residues. The V gene lost 4 bases and the J gene lost 0 bases, with 10 bases spanning the gap. Per germline, CDR1 SGHRS and CDR2 YFSETQ. CDR3 in amino acids: CASSVGTVNTEAFF. The CDR3 nucleotides read TGCGCCAGCAGCGTCGGGACGGTGAACACTGAAGCTTTCTTT. The variable domain in full, completed from reference TRBV5-1 and TRBJ1-1, reads KAGVTQTPRYLIKTRGQQVTLSCSPISGHRSVSWYQQTPGQGLQFLFEYFSETQRNKGNFPGRFSGRQFSNSRSEMNVSTLELGDSALYLCASSVGTVNTEAFFGQGTRLTVV.

V and J are TRBV20-1 and TRBJ1-2; no reliable D call. With 4 bases removed from V and 3 bases from J, the gap between germline ends came to 18 bases. The CDR3 runs to 15 residues. Germline V lookup: CDR1 DFQATT, CDR2 SNEGSKA (reference sequence). The CDR3 region has the DNA TGCAGTGCTAAGGAAATTAGGGTTGCGGACTATGGCTACACCTTC. It is translated as CSAKEIRVADYGYTF.

The gene calls are TRBV6-1 and TRBJ2-7; the D gene is possibly TRBD2 (6 bases). V was pared by 4 bases and J by 2 bases, with 9 bases between. The CDR3 runs 13 residues. Germline CDR1 and CDR2: MNHNS and SASEGT. The CDR3 DNA reads TGTGCCAGCAGTGCCGGGAGAACCTACGAGCAGTACTTC. Its protein product is CASSAGRTYEQYF.

CDR3 nucleotides: TGCAGTGCTATCGGACAGGGGGCCTACGAGCAGTACTTC. It codes for CSAIGQGAYEQYF. This chain uses TRBV20-1 with TRBJ2-7; 10 bases fit TRBD1. Per the germline V gene, CDR1 is DFQATT and CDR2 is SNEGSKA (reference sequence). This CDR3 contains 13 residues. V gave up 4 bases and J gave up 2 bases; unmatched junction bases: 2.

The rearrangement joins TRBV6-2 or TRBV6-3 to TRBJ2-1; the D is unclear. Germline-derived CDR1 and CDR2 are MNHEY and SVGEGT. The CDR3 runs to 12 residues. Trimming stripped 2 bases from V and 8 bases from J, with 7 bases between. The CDR3: CASSYAVDEQFF. CDR3 nucleotide sequence: TGTGCCAGCAGTTACGCGGTCGATGAGCAGTTCTTC.

This clonotype was counted a few times. The rearrangement links TRBV19 to TRBJ1-5; 7 bases are a match to TRBD1. V dropped 5 bases and J dropped 7; count of bases not matched to a gene: 8. This CDR3 spans 14 amino acids. The germline gives CDR1 LNHDA, CDR2 SQIVND (reference sequence). Here the CDR3 reads CASSPRQGGQPQHF. Written as DNA, the CDR3 is TGTGCCAGTAGTCCCAGACAGGGCGGCCAGCCCCAGCATTTT. Based on the CDR3 plus reference TRBV19 and TRBJ1-5, the full variable domain is DGGITQSPKYLFRKEGQNVTLSCEQNLNHDAMYWYRQDPGQGLRLIYYSQIVNDFQKGDIAEGYSVSREKKESFPLTVTSAQKNPTAFYLCASSPRQGGQPQHFGDGTRLSIL.